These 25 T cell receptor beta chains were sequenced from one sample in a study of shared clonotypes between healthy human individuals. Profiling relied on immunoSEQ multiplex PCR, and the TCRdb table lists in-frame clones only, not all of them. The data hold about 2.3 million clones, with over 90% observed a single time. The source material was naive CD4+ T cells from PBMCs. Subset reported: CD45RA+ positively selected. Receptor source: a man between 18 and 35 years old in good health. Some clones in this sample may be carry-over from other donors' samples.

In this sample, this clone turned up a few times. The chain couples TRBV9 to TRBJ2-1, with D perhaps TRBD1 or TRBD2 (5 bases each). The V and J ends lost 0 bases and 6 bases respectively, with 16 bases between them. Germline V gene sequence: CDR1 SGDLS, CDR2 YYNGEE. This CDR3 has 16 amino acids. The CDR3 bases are TGTGCCAGCAGCGTAGGAGAGGGGCCCCCGGGCAATGAGCAGTTCTTC. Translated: CASSVGEGPPGNEQFF.

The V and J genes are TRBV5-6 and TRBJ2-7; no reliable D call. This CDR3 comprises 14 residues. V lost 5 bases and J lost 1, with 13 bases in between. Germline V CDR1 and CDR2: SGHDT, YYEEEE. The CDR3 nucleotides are TGTGCCAGCAGTCAGCTTGTTGGTTCCTACGAGCAGTACTTC. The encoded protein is CASSQLVGSYEQYF.

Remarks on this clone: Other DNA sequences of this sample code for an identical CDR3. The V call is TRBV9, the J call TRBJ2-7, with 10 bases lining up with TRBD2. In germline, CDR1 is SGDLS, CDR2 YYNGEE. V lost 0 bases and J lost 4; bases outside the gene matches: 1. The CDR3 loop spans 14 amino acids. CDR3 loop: CASSVGAGGYEQYF. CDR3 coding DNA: TGTGCCAGCAGCGTAGGAGCGGGAGGGTACGAGCAGTACTTC.

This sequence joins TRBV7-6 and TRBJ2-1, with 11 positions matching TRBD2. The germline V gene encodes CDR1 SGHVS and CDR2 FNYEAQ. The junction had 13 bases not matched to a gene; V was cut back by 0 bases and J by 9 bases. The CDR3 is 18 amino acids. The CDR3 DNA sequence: TGTGCCAGCAGCTTAGCGAGGCCGGGACTAGCGGAGCGGGGTGAGCAGTTCTTC. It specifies CASSLARPGLAERGEQFF.

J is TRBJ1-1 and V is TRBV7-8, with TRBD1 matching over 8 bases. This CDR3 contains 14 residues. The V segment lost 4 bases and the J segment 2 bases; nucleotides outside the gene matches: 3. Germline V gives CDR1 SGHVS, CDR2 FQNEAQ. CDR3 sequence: CASSSQGANTEAFF. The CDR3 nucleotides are TGTGCCAGCAGCTCCCAGGGGGCCAACACTGAAGCTTTCTTT.

DNA for the CDR3: TGTGCCAGCAGTTATGATCTAGCGAACAATGAGCAGTTCTTC. Amino acids: CASSYDLANNEQFF. V gene TRBV6-5 combines with J gene TRBJ2-1, with D perhaps matching TRBD2 (6 bases). From germline, CDR1 is MNHEY and CDR2 SVGAGI. The CDR3 is 14 amino acids. Trimming cost V 3 bases and J 5 bases, with 11 bases left between them.

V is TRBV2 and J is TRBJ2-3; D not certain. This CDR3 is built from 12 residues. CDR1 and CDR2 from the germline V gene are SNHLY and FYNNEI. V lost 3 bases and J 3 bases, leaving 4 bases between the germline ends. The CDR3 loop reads CASSEITDTQYF. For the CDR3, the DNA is TGTGCCAGCAGTGAGATAACAGATACGCAGTATTTT.

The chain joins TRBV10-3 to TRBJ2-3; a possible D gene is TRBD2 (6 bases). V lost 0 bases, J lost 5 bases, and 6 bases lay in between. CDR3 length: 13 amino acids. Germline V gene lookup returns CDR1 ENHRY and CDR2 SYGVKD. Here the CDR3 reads CAISESGGDTQYF. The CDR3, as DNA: TGTGCCATCAGTGAGTCGGGGGGAGATACGCAGTATTTT.

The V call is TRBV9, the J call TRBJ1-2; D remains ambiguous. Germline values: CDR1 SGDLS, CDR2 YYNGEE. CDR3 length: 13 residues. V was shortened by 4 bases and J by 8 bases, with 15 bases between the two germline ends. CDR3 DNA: TGTGCCAGCAGCCTCGGAGGGCCCTACGGCTACACCTTC. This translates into CASSLGGPYGYTF.

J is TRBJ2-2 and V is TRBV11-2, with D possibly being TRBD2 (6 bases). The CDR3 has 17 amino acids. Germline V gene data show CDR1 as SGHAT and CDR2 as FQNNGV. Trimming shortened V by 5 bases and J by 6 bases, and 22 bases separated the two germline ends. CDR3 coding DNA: TGTGCCAGCAGCCCCCTGAGGCGGGGAGTGGTATCCGGGGAGCTGTTTTTT. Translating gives CASSPLRRGVVSGELFF.

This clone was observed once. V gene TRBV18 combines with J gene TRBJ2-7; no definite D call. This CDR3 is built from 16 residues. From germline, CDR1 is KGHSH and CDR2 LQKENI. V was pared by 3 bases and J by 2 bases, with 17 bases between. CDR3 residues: CASSPGRQPQTYEQYF. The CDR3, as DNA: TGTGCCAGCTCACCTGGACGGCAGCCTCAAACCTACGAGCAGTACTTC.

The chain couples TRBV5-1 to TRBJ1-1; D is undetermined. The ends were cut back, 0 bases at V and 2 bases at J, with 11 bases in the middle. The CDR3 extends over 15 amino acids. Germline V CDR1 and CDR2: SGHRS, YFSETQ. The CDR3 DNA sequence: TGCGCCAGCAGCTTGGTGGCGGCCACAAACACTGAAGCTTTCTTT. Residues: CASSLVAATNTEAFF.

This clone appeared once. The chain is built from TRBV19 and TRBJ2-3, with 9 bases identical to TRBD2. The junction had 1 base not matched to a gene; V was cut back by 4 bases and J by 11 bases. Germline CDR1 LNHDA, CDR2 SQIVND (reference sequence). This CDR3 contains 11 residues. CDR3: CASSTSGKQYF. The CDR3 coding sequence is TGTGCCAGTAGTACTAGCGGGAAGCAGTATTTT.

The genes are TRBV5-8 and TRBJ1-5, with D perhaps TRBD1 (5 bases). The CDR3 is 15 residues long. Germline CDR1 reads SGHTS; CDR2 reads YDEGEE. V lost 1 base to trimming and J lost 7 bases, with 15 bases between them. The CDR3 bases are TGTGCCAGCAGCTTGTCCTTGACAGTTATCCAGCCCCAGCATTTT. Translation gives CASSLSLTVIQPQHF.

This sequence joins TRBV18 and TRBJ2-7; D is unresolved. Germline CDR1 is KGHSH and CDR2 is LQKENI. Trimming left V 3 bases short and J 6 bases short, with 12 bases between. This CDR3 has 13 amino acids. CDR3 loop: CASSPTFLGEQYF. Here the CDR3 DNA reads TGTGCCAGCTCACCCACCTTCCTAGGCGAGCAGTACTTC.

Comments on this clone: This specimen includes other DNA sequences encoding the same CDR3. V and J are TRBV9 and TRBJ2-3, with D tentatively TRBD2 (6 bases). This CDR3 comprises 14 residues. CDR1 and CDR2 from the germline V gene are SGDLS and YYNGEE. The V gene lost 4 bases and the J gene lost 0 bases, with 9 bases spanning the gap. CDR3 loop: CASSPGTSTDTQYF. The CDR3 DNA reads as TGTGCCAGCAGCCCTGGGACTAGCACAGATACGCAGTATTTT.

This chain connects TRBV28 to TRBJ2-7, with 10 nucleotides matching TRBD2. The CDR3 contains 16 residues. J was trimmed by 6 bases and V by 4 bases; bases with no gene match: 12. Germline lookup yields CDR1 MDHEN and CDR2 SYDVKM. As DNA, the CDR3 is TGTGCCAGCAGTTGGCTGTCGTTAAGCGGGAGGGTCGAGCAGTACTTC. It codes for CASSWLSLSGRVEQYF. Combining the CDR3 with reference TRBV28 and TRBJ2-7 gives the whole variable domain DVKVTQSSRYLVKRTGEKVFLECVQDMDHENMFWYRQDPGLGLRLIYFSYDVKMKEKGDIPEGYSVSREKKERFSLILESASTNQTSMYLCASSWLSLSGRVEQYFGPGTRLTVT.

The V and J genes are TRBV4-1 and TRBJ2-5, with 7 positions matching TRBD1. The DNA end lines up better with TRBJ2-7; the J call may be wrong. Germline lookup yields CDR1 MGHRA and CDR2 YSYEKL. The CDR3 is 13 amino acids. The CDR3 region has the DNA TGCGCCAGCAGCCAACTGACAGGGAACGAGCAGTACTTC. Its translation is CASSQLTGNEQYF.

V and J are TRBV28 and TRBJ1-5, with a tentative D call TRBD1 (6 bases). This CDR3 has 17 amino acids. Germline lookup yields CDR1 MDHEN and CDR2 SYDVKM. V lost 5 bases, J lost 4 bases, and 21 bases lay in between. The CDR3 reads CASSPRKQGLSNQPQHF. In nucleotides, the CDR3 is TGTGCCAGCAGTCCGAGAAAACAGGGTTTATCGAATCAGCCCCAGCATTTT.

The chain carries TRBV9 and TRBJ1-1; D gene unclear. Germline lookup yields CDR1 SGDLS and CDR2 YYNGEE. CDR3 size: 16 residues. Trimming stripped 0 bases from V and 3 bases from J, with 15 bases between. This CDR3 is CASSVVPGNRDTEAFF. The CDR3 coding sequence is TGTGCCAGCAGCGTAGTACCGGGAAACCGGGACACTGAAGCTTTCTTT.

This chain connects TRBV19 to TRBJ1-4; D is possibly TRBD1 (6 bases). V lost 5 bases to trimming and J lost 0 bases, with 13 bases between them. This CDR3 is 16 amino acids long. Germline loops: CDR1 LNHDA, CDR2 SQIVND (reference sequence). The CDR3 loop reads CASSPPGATTNEKLFF. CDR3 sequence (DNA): TGTGCCAGTAGTCCCCCAGGGGCGACAACTAATGAAAAACTGTTTTTT.

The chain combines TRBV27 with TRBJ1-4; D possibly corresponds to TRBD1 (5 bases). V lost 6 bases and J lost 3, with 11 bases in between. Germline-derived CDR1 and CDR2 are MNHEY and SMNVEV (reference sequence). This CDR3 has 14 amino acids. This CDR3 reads CASSPRQPNEKLFF. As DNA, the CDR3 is TGTGCCAGCAGCCCCAGACAGCCTAATGAAAAACTGTTTTTT.

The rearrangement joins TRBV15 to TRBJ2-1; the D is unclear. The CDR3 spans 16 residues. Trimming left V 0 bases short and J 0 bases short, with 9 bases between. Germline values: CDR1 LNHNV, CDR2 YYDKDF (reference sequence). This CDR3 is CATSRDVRISYNEQFF. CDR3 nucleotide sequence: TGTGCCACCAGCAGAGATGTCAGGATCTCCTACAATGAGCAGTTCTTC.

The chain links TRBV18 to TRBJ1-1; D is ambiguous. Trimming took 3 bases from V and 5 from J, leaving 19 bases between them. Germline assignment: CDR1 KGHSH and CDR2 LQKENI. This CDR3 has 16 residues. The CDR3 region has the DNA TGTGCCAGCTCACCCGGGAGATGGCCCGAATTGACTGAAGCTTTCTTT. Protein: CASSPGRWPELTEAFF.

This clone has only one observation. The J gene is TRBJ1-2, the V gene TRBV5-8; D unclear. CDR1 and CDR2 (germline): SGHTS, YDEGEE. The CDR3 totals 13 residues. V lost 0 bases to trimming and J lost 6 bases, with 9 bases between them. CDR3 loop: CASSLVTADGYTF. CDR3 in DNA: TGTGCCAGCAGCTTGGTTACAGCGGATGGCTACACCTTC.